Shown below are 24 T cell receptor beta chains from a single sample sequenced in a study of beta chain features in type 1 diabetes. General study results and limits: Type 1 diabetes patients showed a moderate but significant shortening of TCRB CDR3s in all four CD4+ subsets.

Expressed TCRB transcripts were sequenced because the entire RNA isolate underwent reverse transcription. Sequenced by immunoSEQ multiplex PCR; TCRdb stores in-frame clones only, minus some. The profile shows about 140,000 clones, more than 10% of them singletons. These receptors have no identified antigens. The sample was central memory CD4+ T cells from blood. The receptors were sampled from a man between 18 and 35 years old with type 1 diabetes.

This clone was counted ten times or more. This chain uses TRBV30 with TRBJ2-5, with no clear D. Trimming took off 8 bases at V and 4 bases at J, with 11 bases between the two ends. The length of the CDR3 is 11 residues. Germline CDR1 is GTSNPN and CDR2 is SVGIG (reference sequence). This CDR3 is CAESKGETQYF. In DNA form, the CDR3 reads TGTGCCGAATCTAAGGGAGAGACCCAGTACTTC.

V and J are TRBV2 and TRBJ2-5, with D perhaps given as TRBD1 or TRBD2 (5 bases each). Germline CDR1 is SNHLY and CDR2 is FYNNEI. The V and J ends lost 10 bases and 5 bases respectively, with 14 bases between them. This CDR3 has 12 amino acids. The CDR3 nucleotides are TGTGCCACCGGTCTGGGGACGGAGACCCAGTACTTC. Its translation: CATGLGTETQYF.

This chain connects TRBV5-1 to TRBJ2-1; D is unclear. Trimming cost V 1 base and J 7 bases, with 12 bases left between them. The germline gives CDR1 SGHRS, CDR2 YFSETQ. This CDR3 comprises 14 residues. CDR3 sequence reads: CASSLLSSQNEQFF. CDR3 DNA: TGCGCCAGCAGCTTGTTATCCTCGCAGAATGAGCAGTTCTTC.

There are many counts of this clone. This sequence joins TRBV5-6 and TRBJ2-3; possibly TRBD1 or TRBD2 for D (5 bases each). V lost 1 base to trimming and J lost 2 bases, with 8 bases between them. Germline V gene lookup returns CDR1 SGHDT and CDR2 YYEEEE. The CDR3 contains 14 residues. CDR3 protein: CASSLLGPTDTQYF. The DNA of the CDR3 is TGTGCCAGCAGCTTGCTGGGACCCACAGATACGCAGTATTTT.

This clone was seen a few times. This rearrangement joins TRBV25-1 to TRBJ1-6; D is ambiguous. Looked up from germline, CDR1 is MGHDK and CDR2 is SYGVNS. This CDR3 contains 12 residues. V gave up 4 bases and J gave up 8 bases, with 6 bases separating them. The CDR3 nucleotides read TGTGCCAGCAGTGGCTTGTATTCACCCCTCCACTTT. It specifies CASSGLYSPLHF.

Here the CDR3 reads CSVAPGTGREYEQYF. The DNA for the CDR3 is TGCAGCGTTGCCCCCGGGACAGGGAGGGAATACGAGCAGTACTTC. The chain combines TRBV29-1 with TRBJ2-7; TRBD1 agrees at 9 bases. The V gene end was trimmed by 4 bases and the J gene end by 4 bases; junction bases not matched to a gene: 11. This CDR3 is 15 amino acids long. Per germline, CDR1 SQVTM and CDR2 ANQGSEA.

The rearrangement joins TRBV6-5 to TRBJ2-5, with 12 bases matching TRBD2. This CDR3 has 15 residues. Germline V CDR1 and CDR2: MNHEY, SVGAGI. Trimming took 5 bases from V and 3 from J; bases not matched to a gene: 4. CDR3 residues: CASSLAGGFEETQYF. CDR3 in DNA: TGTGCCAGCAGTCTAGCGGGGGGGTTCGAAGAGACCCAGTACTTC.

The chain joins TRBV29-1 to TRBJ2-7, with a possible D match to TRBD1 (5 bases). The CDR3 totals 13 residues. Germline V gives CDR1 SQVTM, CDR2 ANQGSEA. Trimming took off 0 bases at V and 3 bases at J, with 9 bases between the two ends. Here the CDR3 DNA reads TGCAGCGTTGAAGATCAGGGTTACTACGAGCAGTACTTC. The encoded protein is CSVEDQGYYEQYF.

Only a few counts were recorded for this clone. The chain employs TRBV25-1 and TRBJ1-1; possible D gene TRBD1, 5 bases. This CDR3 has 16 residues. Between the trimmed V and J ends, which lost 3 bases and 2 bases, there was a span of 16 bases. CDR1 is MGHDK, CDR2 SYGVNS, per germline. As DNA, the CDR3 is TGTGCCAGCAGTGAGAGGGACGGAATTTTTAACACTGAAGCTTTCTTT. Translated: CASSERDGIFNTEAFF. Full variable domain (rest looked up from reference TRBV25-1 and TRBJ1-1): EADIYQTPRYLVIGTGKKITLECSQTMGHDKMYWYQQDPGMELHLIHYSYGVNSTEKGDLSSESTVSRIRTEHFPLTLESARPSHTSQYLCASSERDGIFNTEAFFGQGTRLTVV.

The chain recombines TRBV11-2 with TRBJ2-5; D not certain. CDR1 and CDR2 from the germline V gene are SGHAT and FQNNGV. The CDR3 consists of 14 residues. V lost 3 bases and J lost 8, with 16 bases in between. The CDR3 DNA sequence: TGTGCCAGCAGCTTCGAACGGCTAACCGGAACCCAGTACTTC. Its protein is CASSFERLTGTQYF.

The table lists this clone with a few counts. V and J are TRBV29-1 and TRBJ1-2; 7 bases line up with TRBD1. V was pared by 7 bases and J by 3 bases, with 11 bases of the junction left unmatched. Germline values: CDR1 SQVTM, CDR2 ANQGSEA. This CDR3 is 14 amino acids long. The DNA of the CDR3 is TGCAGCGCCATGGCGGGAGGGGGCGACTATGGCTACACCTTC. Translating gives CSAMAGGGDYGYTF.

This clone was counted a single time. The chain's CDR3 is CATEGQTINYGYTF. The CDR3 bases are TGTGCCACCGAGGGACAGACCATTAACTATGGCTACACCTTC. The chain has TRBV28 and TRBJ1-2; 7 nucleotides agree with TRBD1. The J segment lost 1 base and the V segment lost 10 bases, leaving 9 bases of the junction unmatched. The CDR3 length is 14 residues. Germline-derived CDR1 and CDR2 are MDHEN and SYDVKM.

V is TRBV4-1 and J is TRBJ1-1; TRBD1 is a possible D gene (6 bases). V shed 0 bases and J shed 3 bases, with 11 bases lying between them. CDR1 is MGHRA, CDR2 YSYEKL, per germline. This CDR3 has 15 residues. The CDR3 spells CASSQDGRGYTEAFF. In nucleotides, the CDR3 is TGCGCCAGCAGCCAAGATGGCAGGGGATACACTGAAGCTTTCTTT.

The rearrangement joins TRBV2 to TRBJ2-6; TRBD2 might be the D (6 bases). CDR3 length: 13 residues. CDR1 is SNHLY, CDR2 FYNNEI, per germline. V was trimmed by 11 bases and J by 2 bases, leaving 10 bases between them. This CDR3 reads CASRRAGANVLTF. The CDR3 DNA sequence: TGTGCCTCACGGAGGGCTGGGGCCAACGTCCTGACTTTC.

In this sample, this clone turned up many times. A much larger clone differs from this one at a single base, so this may be a read error. The chain has TRBV7-9 and TRBJ2-7; 11 positions agree with TRBD1. Germline V gives CDR1 SEHNR, CDR2 FQNEAQ (reference sequence). The CDR3 sequence is 14 residues long. After removal of 5 bases from V and 5 bases from J, the junction contained 5 bases not matched to a gene. CDR3 loop: CASSPGQGGNEQYF. CDR3 coding DNA: TGTGCCAGCAGCCCGGGACAGGGGGGCAACGAGCAGTACTTC.

This clone has only a few counts. Here the CDR3 reads CAWSMTGGETQYF. The CDR3 DNA reads as TGTGCCTGGAGTATGACAGGGGGAGAGACCCAGTACTTC. The chain uses TRBV30 and TRBJ2-5; TRBD1 aligns across 9 bases. V was pared by 2 bases and J by 4 bases, with 2 bases of the junction left unmatched. The CDR3 loop spans 13 amino acids. The germline gives CDR1 GTSNPN, CDR2 SVGIG (reference sequence).

This clone came up a few times. The chain couples TRBV30 to TRBJ2-3, with D tentatively TRBD1 (6 bases). This CDR3 contains 13 residues. The ends were cut back, 2 bases at V and 8 bases at J, with 14 bases in the middle. Germline V gene data show CDR1 as GTSNPN and CDR2 as SVGIG (reference sequence). CDR3 in amino acids: CAWSTRGRGTQYF. CDR3 DNA: TGTGCCTGGAGTACCAGGGGAAGAGGTACGCAGTATTTT.

This clone has only a few counts. The V call is TRBV4-2, the J call TRBJ1-2; D is ambiguous. Looked up from germline, CDR1 is LGHNA and CDR2 is YNFKEQ. The CDR3 is made up of 14 amino acids. V was clipped by 1 base and J by 6 bases, with 12 bases between them. Here the CDR3 reads CASSQGDYNDGYTF. CDR3 nucleotides: TGTGCCAGCAGCCAAGGGGATTACAATGATGGCTACACCTTC.

V gene TRBV5-6 combines with J gene TRBJ2-2, with TRBD1 matching over 7 bases. CDR3 size: 17 residues. CDR1 and CDR2 (germline): SGHDT, YYEEEE. V lost 1 base and J lost 0; bases outside the gene matches: 6. Here the CDR3 DNA reads TGTGCCAGCAGCTTGCTTAGGGACAGACCGAACACCGGGGAGCTGTTTTTT. The encoded protein is CASSLLRDRPNTGELFF.

The chain links TRBV29-1 to TRBJ1-2; no definite D call. CDR1 is SQVTM and CDR2 is ANQGSEA in the germline V gene. Deletions cut 6 bases from V and 8 bases from J, with 10 bases between. CDR3 length: 10 residues. The CDR3 coding sequence is TGCAGCGTCTCCTCTGGGGGCTACACCTTC. This sequence encodes CSVSSGGYTF.

The V gene is TRBV30, the J gene TRBJ1-5, with D hard to call. This CDR3 has 13 amino acids. The germline gives CDR1 GTSNPN, CDR2 SVGIG (reference sequence). Deletions cut 5 bases from V and 3 bases from J, with 11 bases between. CDR3 in DNA: TGTGCCTGGGGCGGGGATGTCAATCAGCCCCAGCATTTT. It is translated as CAWGGDVNQPQHF. The full variable domain, rest sourced from reference TRBV30 and TRBJ1-5, is SQTIHQWPATLVQPVGSPLSLECTVEGTSNPNLYWYRQAAGRGLQLLFYSVGIGQISSEVPQNLSASRPQDRQFILSSKKLLLSDSGFYLCAWGGDVNQPQHFGDGTRLSIL.

The chain has TRBV29-1 and TRBJ2-7, with D perhaps given as TRBD1 or TRBD2 (5 bases each). Trimming removed 3 bases from V and 5 bases from J, with 11 bases in between. CDR3 length: 12 amino acids. Germline V gene data show CDR1 as SQVTM and CDR2 as ANQGSEA. CDR3 amino acids: CSVDDQGDEQYF. Here the CDR3 DNA reads TGCAGCGTTGATGATCAGGGAGACGAGCAGTACTTC.

The genes are TRBV7-9 and TRBJ2-7, with TRBD2 as a possible D gene (5 bases). Germline loops: CDR1 SEHNR, CDR2 FQNEAQ (reference sequence). This CDR3 spans 15 amino acids. V lost 5 bases to trimming and J lost 7 bases, with 21 bases between them. CDR3 in amino acids: CASSDRGADLEEQYF. The CDR3 bases are TGTGCCAGCAGCGACCGCGGTGCGGACTTGGAAGAGCAGTACTTC.

Regarding this clone: Other DNA variants within this sample encode the same CDR3. The V gene is TRBV5-1, the J gene TRBJ2-1, with D possibly being TRBD2 (5 bases). This CDR3 comprises 16 residues. From germline, CDR1 is SGHRS and CDR2 YFSETQ. The V end was cut by 0 bases, the J end by 0 bases, with 10 bases between. CDR3 in amino acids: CASSLVLAGSYNEQFF. Written as DNA, the CDR3 is TGCGCCAGCAGCTTGGTCCTAGCAGGCTCCTACAATGAGCAGTTCTTC. Drawing the rest from reference TRBV5-1 and TRBJ2-1, the complete variable domain is KAGVTQTPRYLIKTRGQQVTLSCSPISGHRSVSWYQQTPGQGLQFLFEYFSETQRNKGNFPGRFSGRQFSNSRSEMNVSTLELGDSALYLCASSLVLAGSYNEQFFGPGTRLTVL.